This is a list of T cell receptor beta chains from one sample in a study of cytomegalovirus exposure and HLA in healthy donors. Libraries were prepared by immunoSEQ multiplex PCR; TCRdb keeps only in-frame clonotypes and omits some of them. The sample consists of 150,000 to 200,000 clones, around 83% of them appearing once. Material: PBMCs. Source of these receptors: a woman under 30 in good health and CMV-seronegative. Both conserved end residues are part of each CDR3. The D gene is left open where the match is weak. Clone size is given for some rows only: seen once, a few or many times, or a class if the clone is expanded.

j_gene	v_gene	len	abundance	d_gene	CDR3aa	CDR3nt
TRBJ2-7	TRBV5-1	14	-	TRBD1	CASSLVTGSYEQYF	TGCGCCAGCAGCTTGGTGACAGGGTCCTACGAGCAGTACTTC
TRBJ2-5	TRBV7-8	13	-	-	CASKPDSQETQYF	TGTGCCAGCAAACCGGACAGCCAGGAGACCCAGTACTTC
TRBJ2-7	TRBV11-2	15	-	TRBD1	CASSSSDRGPYEQYF	TGTGCCAGCAGTTCCTCGGACAGGGGGCCCTACGAGCAGTACTTC
TRBJ2-1	TRBV5-1	16	-	-	CASSFQGLSSYNEQFF	TGCGCCAGCAGCTTTCAGGGCCTGAGCTCCTACAATGAGCAGTTCTTC
TRBJ2-1	TRBV28	19	-	TRBD2	CASSLPASGRVPIGNEQFF	TGTGCCAGCAGCCTGCCCGCTAGCGGGAGGGTTCCTATCGGCAATGAGCAGTTCTTC
TRBJ2-7	TRBV27	14	once	-	CASSTQGWAYEQYF	TGTGCCAGCAGTACACAGGGATGGGCCTACGAGCAGTACTTC
TRBJ2-3	TRBV9	13	-	-	CASSRSVTDTQYF	TGTGCCAGCAGTAGGAGCGTTACAGATACGCAGTATTTT
TRBJ2-2	TRBV6-6	16	-	-	CASSYYSRGASGELFF	TGTGCCAGCAGTTATTATAGCAGGGGCGCTTCCGGGGAGCTGTTTTTT
TRBJ2-7	TRBV5-6	13	-	TRBD1	CASRGDSAYEQYF	TGTGCCAGCAGGGGGGACAGTGCCTACGAGCAGTACTTC
TRBJ1-5	TRBV6-5	15	few	TRBD1	CASSYSNRGNQPQHF	TGTGCCAGCAGTTACTCTAACAGGGGGAATCAGCCCCAGCATTTT
TRBJ1-2	TRBV5-4	13	few	-	CASSHEQSYGYTF	TGTGCCAGCAGCCACGAACAGTCCTATGGCTACACCTTC
TRBJ2-7	TRBV7-2	14	-	-	CASSLIGGLYEQYF	TGTGCCAGCAGCTTAATCGGTGGGCTCTACGAGCAGTACTTC
TRBJ1-1	TRBV29-1	13	-	TRBD1	CSVGGTGGPEAFF	TGCAGCGTGGGGGGAACAGGGGGCCCTGAAGCTTTCTTT
TRBJ1-1	TRBV7-9	12	-	TRBD1	CASSSPGQGAFF	TGTGCCAGCAGCAGCCCGGGACAGGGAGCTTTCTTT
TRBJ1-2	TRBV6-1	11	-	-	CASSEPGGYTF	TGTGCCAGCAGTGAGCCGGGAGGCTACACCTTC
TRBJ2-7	TRBV29-1	13	-	TRBD2	CSVRLAGAYEQYF	TGCAGCGTTCGACTAGCGGGGGCCTACGAGCAGTACTTC
TRBJ2-7	TRBV7-8	15	-	-	CASSLSGGVSYEQYF	TGTGCCAGCAGCTTATCTGGCGGGGTCTCCTACGAGCAGTACTTC
TRBJ1-1	TRBV14	15	-	TRBD1	CASSQRTGGNTEAFF	TGTGCCAGCAGCCAACGGACAGGGGGAAACACTGAAGCTTTCTTT
TRBJ1-1	TRBV5-1	13	-	-	CASSSHLNTEAFF	TGCGCCAGCAGCTCCCATTTGAACACTGAAGCTTTCTTT
TRBJ2-3	TRBV6-6	15	-	TRBD2	CASSYERGSSGAQYF	TGTGCCAGCAGTTATGAGCGGGGGTCATCTGGCGCGCAGTATTTT
TRBJ2-1	TRBV27	15	-	TRBD1	CASSLGQNIYNEQFF	TGTGCCAGCAGTTTGGGACAGAATATTTACAATGAGCAGTTCTTC
TRBJ1-1	TRBV6-1	16	once	-	CASSEGLFVMNTEAFF	TGTGCCAGCAGTGAAGGACTTTTCGTCATGAACACTGAAGCTTTCTTT
TRBJ2-1	TRBV6-6	14	-	TRBD2	CASSFYGTTNEQFF	TGTGCCAGCAGTTTTTACGGGACTACGAATGAGCAGTTCTTC
TRBJ2-3	TRBV7-2	15	-	TRBD2	CASSVTSGNTDTQYF	TGTGCCAGCAGCGTTACTAGCGGCAACACAGATACGCAGTATTTT
TRBJ1-2	TRBV7-9	15	-	-	CASSQAGADSYGYTF	TGTGCCAGCAGCCAAGCGGGGGCGGACTCCTATGGCTACACCTTC
TRBJ2-3	TRBV5-1	14	-	TRBD1	CASSLGGHTDTQYF	TGCGCCAGCAGCTTAGGGGGCCACACAGATACGCAGTATTTT
TRBJ2-3	TRBV19	16	-	-	CASSIGTLYSTDTQYF	TGTGCCAGTAGTATAGGGACACTCTACTCCACAGATACGCAGTATTTT
TRBJ1-2	TRBV27	14	-	-	CASSLWAGGIGYTF	TGTGCCAGCAGTTTATGGGCCGGGGGTATCGGCTACACCTTC
TRBJ2-3	TRBV2	13	-	TRBD1	CARGGQGEDTQYF	TGTGCCAGAGGGGGACAGGGGGAAGATACGCAGTATTTT
TRBJ1-5	TRBV27	15	-	TRBD1	CASSLQGRSNQPQHF	TGTGCCAGCAGTCTACAGGGGCGTAGCAATCAGCCCCAGCATTTT
TRBJ2-7	TRBV19	14	-	-	CASSPTQDSYEQYF	TGTGCCAGTAGTCCCACACAGGACTCCTACGAGCAGTACTTC
TRBJ2-1	TRBV27	15	few	-	CASSPLAQTYNEQFF	TGTGCCAGCAGTCCCCTAGCGCAAACCTACAATGAGCAGTTCTTC
TRBJ1-1	TRBV7-9	16	few	TRBD1	CASSLAGTGGFGEAFF	TGTGCCAGCAGCTTAGCGGGGACAGGGGGTTTTGGTGAAGCTTTCTTT
TRBJ1-6	TRBV7-9	12	-	TRBD1	CASSRQGANLRF	TGTGCCAGCAGCCGACAGGGGGCAAACCTCCGCTTT
TRBJ2-5	TRBV29-1	16	-	TRBD2	CSVEDLSGEDQETQYF	TGCAGCGTTGAAGATCTTAGCGGGGAAGACCAAGAGACCCAGTACTTC
TRBJ1-6	TRBV19	12	-	TRBD1	CASRTGHSPLHF	TGTGCCAGTCGGACAGGGCATTCACCCCTCCACTTT
TRBJ2-6	TRBV19	19	-	-	CASSTPSGDDGSGANVLTF	TGTGCCAGTAGTACGCCCTCAGGGGACGATGGCTCTGGGGCCAACGTCCTGACTTTC
TRBJ1-1	TRBV28	14	once	-	CASSSGPPTVEAFF	TGTGCCAGCAGTTCGGGTCCCCCGACAGTCGAAGCTTTCTTT
TRBJ1-3	TRBV9	13	-	-	CASTAGAENTIYF	TGTGCCAGCACGGCGGGGGCCGAAAACACCATATATTTT
TRBJ2-1	TRBV7-7	13	-	-	CASSLSRDNEQFF	TGTGCCAGCAGCTTATCGCGTGACAATGAGCAGTTCTTC
TRBJ2-7	TRBV14	14	-	-	CASSQEAGLYEQYF	TGTGCCAGCAGCCAAGAGGCAGGGCTGTACGAGCAGTACTTC
TRBJ2-7	TRBV30	17	-	-	CAWNPLLQGWSSYEQYF	TGTGCCTGGAACCCCCTCCTACAGGGATGGTCCTCCTACGAGCAGTACTTC
TRBJ2-5	TRBV7-9	14	-	TRBD1	CASSSGTGRETQYF	TGTGCCAGCAGCTCGGGGACAGGGAGAGAGACCCAGTACTTC
TRBJ2-1	TRBV27	15	-	-	CASSLVGANYNEQFF	TGTGCCAGCAGTTTGGTAGGGGCGAACTACAATGAGCAGTTCTTC
TRBJ1-1	TRBV7-9	13	-	-	CASSPRSFPGAFF	TGTGCCAGCAGCCCTCGGTCGTTCCCGGGGGCTTTCTTT
TRBJ2-1	TRBV4-1	16	-	TRBD1	CASSLYREGAYNEQFF	TGCGCCAGCAGCCTCTACCGAGAGGGGGCTTACAATGAGCAGTTCTTC
TRBJ1-1	TRBV6-6	11	few	-	CASRGQNEAFF	TGTGCCAGCAGAGGACAGAATGAAGCTTTCTTT
TRBJ2-7	TRBV5-6	15	-	TRBD1	CASSLMGTGGREQYF	TGTGCCAGCAGCTTGATGGGGACAGGGGGGCGCGAGCAGTACTTC
TRBJ2-2	TRBV4-2	18	-	TRBD2	CASSQDTGTSGYTGELFF	TGTGCCAGCAGCCAAGATACGGGGACTAGCGGGTACACCGGGGAGCTGTTTTTT
TRBJ2-5	TRBV7-6	17	-	TRBD2	CASSLRPLAGDGETQYF	TGTGCCAGCAGCTTAAGGCCCCTAGCGGGAGACGGTGAGACCCAGTACTTC
TRBJ2-3	TRBV9	16	-	TRBD2	CASSRWTSGSTDTQYF	TGTGCCAGCAGCAGATGGACTAGCGGGAGCACAGATACGCAGTATTTT
TRBJ2-7	TRBV9	16	-	TRBD1	CASSVSGQGGIYEQYF	TGTGCCAGCAGCGTATCGGGACAGGGGGGAATCTACGAGCAGTACTTC
TRBJ2-2	TRBV7-9	16	-	TRBD2	CASSLGTSGNTGELFF	TGTGCCAGCAGCTTAGGGACTAGCGGGAACACCGGGGAGCTGTTTTTT
TRBJ2-7	TRBV6-5	15	-	TRBD2	CASSSTSGGGYEQYF	TGTGCCAGCAGTTCCACTAGCGGGGGGGGGTACGAGCAGTACTTC
TRBJ2-2	TRBV6-5	16	few	TRBD2	CASSYWLAGNTGELFF	TGTGCCAGCAGTTACTGGCTAGCGGGAAACACCGGGGAGCTGTTTTTT
TRBJ1-1	TRBV7-9	14	once	TRBD1	CASSLAMGQPEAFF	TGTGCCAGCAGCTTAGCTATGGGACAGCCCGAAGCTTTCTTT
TRBJ2-3	TRBV7-2	15	-	TRBD2	CASSHTSGGLDTQYF	TGTGCCAGCAGCCACACTAGCGGGGGCCTGGATACGCAGTATTTT